This TCR beta chain was found in a study of blood T cell repertoires in COVID-19. Study context: COVID-19 samples, acute and convalescent, were from the United States, Italy and Spain.

The length of the CDR3 is 15 residues. As processed by the authors: Reference gene primer amplification yielded estimated nucleated cell counts. Clones were sequenced by immunoSEQ multiplex PCR, and TCRdb holds only the in-frame ones, with some missing. The V and J calls and clone size were taken over from that table, and D and trimming were inferred from the DNA. The table includes fewer than 55,000 clones, roughly 86% detected once. The rearrangement joins TRBV21-1 to TRBJ2-5; the table's TRBD2 call for D was not verified on the DNA. TRBV21-1 is given as a pseudogene. The receptor's source is a woman aged 60-75 years with acute or convalescent COVID-19. Sample: peripheral blood. CDR3: CASSKYPSVEETQYF. The CDR3 DNA follows: TGTGCCAGCAGCAAATACCCTAGTGTAGAAGAGACCCAGTACTTC.